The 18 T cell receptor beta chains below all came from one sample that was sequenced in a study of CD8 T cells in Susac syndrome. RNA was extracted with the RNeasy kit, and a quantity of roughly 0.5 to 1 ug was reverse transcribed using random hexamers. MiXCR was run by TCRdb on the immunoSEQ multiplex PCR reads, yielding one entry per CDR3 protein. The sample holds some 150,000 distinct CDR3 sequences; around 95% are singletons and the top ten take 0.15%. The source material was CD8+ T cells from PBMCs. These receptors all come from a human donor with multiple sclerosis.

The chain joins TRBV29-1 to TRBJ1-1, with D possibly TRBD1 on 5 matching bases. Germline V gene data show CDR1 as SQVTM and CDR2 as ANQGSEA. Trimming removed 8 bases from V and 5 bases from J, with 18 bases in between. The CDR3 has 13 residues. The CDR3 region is CSSAWGRGTEAFF. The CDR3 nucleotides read TGCAGCTCCGCTTGGGGACGAGGGACTGAAGCTTTCTTT.

The DNA of the CDR3 is TGCAGTGCTAGAGATAGGGGGTTTCATGAGCAGTTCTTC. Protein product: CSARDRGFHEQFF. The chain joins TRBV20-1 to TRBJ2-1; D possibly corresponds to TRBD1 (6 bases). The CDR3 has 13 amino acids. CDR1 DFQATT and CDR2 SNEGSKA come from the germline V gene (reference sequence). V lost 0 bases to trimming and J lost 8 bases, with 11 bases between them.

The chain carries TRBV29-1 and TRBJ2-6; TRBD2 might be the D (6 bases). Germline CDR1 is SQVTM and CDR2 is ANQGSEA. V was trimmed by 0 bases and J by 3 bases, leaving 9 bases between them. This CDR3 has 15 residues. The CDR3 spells CSVEDRGNGANVLTF. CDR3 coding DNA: TGCAGCGTTGAAGATCGGGGGAATGGGGCCAACGTCCTGACTTTC.

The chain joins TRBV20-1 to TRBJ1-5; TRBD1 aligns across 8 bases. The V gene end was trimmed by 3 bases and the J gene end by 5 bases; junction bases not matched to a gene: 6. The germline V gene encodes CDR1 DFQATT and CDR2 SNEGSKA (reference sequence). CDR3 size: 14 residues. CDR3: CSASRDRLYQPQHF. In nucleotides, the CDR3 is TGCAGTGCTAGCCGGGACAGGTTGTATCAGCCCCAGCATTTT.

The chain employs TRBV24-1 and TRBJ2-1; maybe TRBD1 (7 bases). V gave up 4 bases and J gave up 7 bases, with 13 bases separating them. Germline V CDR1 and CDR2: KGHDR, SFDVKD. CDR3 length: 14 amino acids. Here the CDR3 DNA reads TGTGCCACCAGTGACGTTTCAGGGGGGAATGAGCAGTTCTTC. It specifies CATSDVSGGNEQFF.

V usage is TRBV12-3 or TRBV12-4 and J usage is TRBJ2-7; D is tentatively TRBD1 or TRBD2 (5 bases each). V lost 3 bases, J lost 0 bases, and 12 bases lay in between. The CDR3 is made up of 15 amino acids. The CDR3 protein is CASSFWAGTSYEQYF. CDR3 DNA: TGTGCCAGCAGTTTCTGGGCAGGGACCTCCTACGAGCAGTACTTC.

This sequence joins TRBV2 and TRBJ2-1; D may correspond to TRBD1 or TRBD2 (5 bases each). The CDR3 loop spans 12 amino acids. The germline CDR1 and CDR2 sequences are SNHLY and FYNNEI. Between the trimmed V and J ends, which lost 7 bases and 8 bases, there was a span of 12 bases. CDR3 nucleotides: TGTGCCAGCATTCGTCGGGGCGATGAGCAGTTCTTC. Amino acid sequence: CASIRRGDEQFF.

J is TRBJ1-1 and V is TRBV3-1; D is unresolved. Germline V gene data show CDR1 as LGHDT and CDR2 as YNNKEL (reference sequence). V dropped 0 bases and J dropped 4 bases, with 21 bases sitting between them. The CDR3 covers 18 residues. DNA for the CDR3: TGTGCCAGCAGCCAAGAACCCCCCCACCACACTACCCCCACTGAAGCTTTCTTT. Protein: CASSQEPPHHTTPTEAFF.

The CDR3 nucleotides read TGTGCCAGCAGTGAAAGGGGACTCTCCTACGAGCAGTACTTC. Translation gives CASSERGLSYEQYF. The gene calls are TRBV2 and TRBJ2-7, with D possibly being TRBD2 (6 bases). The CDR3 extends over 14 amino acids. Per germline, CDR1 SNHLY and CDR2 FYNNEI. V was cut by 2 bases and J by 0 bases, with 8 bases left in between.

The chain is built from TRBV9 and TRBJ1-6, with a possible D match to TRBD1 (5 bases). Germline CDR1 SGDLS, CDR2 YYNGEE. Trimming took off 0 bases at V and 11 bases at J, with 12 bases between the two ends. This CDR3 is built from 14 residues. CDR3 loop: CASSVDGDDPPLHF. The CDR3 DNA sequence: TGTGCCAGCAGCGTAGACGGGGACGATCCACCCCTCCACTTT. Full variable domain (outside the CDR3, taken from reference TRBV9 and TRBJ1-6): DSGVTQTPKHLITATGQRVTLRCSPRSGDLSVYWYQQSLDQGLQFLIQYYNGEERAKGNILERFSAQQFPDLHSELNLSSLELGDSALYFCASSVDGDDPPLHFGNGTRLTVT.

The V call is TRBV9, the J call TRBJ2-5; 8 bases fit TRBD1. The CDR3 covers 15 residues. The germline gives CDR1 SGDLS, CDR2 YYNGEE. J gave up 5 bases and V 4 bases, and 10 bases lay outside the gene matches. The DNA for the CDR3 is TGTGCCAGCAGCCCCGGCCGTGGGACAGGCGAGACCCAGTACTTC. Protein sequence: CASSPGRGTGETQYF.

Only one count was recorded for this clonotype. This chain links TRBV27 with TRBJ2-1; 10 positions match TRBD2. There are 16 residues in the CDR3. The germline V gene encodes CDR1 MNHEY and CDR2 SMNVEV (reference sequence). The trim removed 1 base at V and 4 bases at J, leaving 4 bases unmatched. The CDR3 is CASSLFGLADYNEQFF. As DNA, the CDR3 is TGTGCCAGCAGTTTATTCGGACTAGCGGATTACAATGAGCAGTTCTTC.

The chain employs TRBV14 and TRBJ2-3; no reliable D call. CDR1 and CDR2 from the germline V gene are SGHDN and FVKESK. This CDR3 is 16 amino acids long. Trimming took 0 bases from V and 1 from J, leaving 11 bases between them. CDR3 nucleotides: TGTGCCAGCAGCCAAGAAGGATTAGGTGGCACAGATACGCAGTATTTT. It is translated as CASSQEGLGGTDTQYF.

Here the CDR3 DNA reads TGCGCCAGCACCCCGAACTTACTGGGCACTGAAGCTTTCTTT. As protein: CASTPNLLGTEAFF. The chain combines TRBV5-1 with TRBJ1-1; D is uncertain. V lost 6 bases to trimming and J lost 4 bases, with 16 bases between them. Germline CDR1 reads SGHRS; CDR2 reads YFSETQ. The CDR3 has 14 amino acids.

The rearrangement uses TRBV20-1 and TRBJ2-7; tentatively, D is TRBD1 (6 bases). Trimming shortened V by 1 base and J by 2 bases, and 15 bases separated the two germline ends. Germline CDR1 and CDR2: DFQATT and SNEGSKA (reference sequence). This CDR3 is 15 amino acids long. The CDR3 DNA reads TGCAGTGCTAGAGCACCCAGGGGTAGGGCCTACGAGCAGTACTTC. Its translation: CSARAPRGRAYEQYF.

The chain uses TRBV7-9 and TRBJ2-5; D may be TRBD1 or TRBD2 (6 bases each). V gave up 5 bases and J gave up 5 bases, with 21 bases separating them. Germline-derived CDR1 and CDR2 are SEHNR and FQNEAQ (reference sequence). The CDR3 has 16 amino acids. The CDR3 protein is CASSPLDGGLQETQYF. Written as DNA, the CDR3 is TGTGCCAGCAGCCCATTGGACGGGGGCCTCCAGGAGACCCAGTACTTC.

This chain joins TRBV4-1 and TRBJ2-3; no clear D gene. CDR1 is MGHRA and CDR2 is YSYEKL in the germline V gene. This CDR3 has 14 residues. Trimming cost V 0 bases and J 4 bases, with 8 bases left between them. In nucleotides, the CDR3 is TGCGCCAGCAGCCAAGAGGCAAGGGCAGATACGCAGTATTTT. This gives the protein CASSQEARADTQYF.

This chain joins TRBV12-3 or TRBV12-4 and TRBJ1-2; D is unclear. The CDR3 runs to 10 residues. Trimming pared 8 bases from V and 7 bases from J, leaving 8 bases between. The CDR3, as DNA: TGTGCCAGCGGGGATCTTGGCTACACCTTC. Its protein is CASGDLGYTF.